This TCR beta chain was found in a study of blood T cell repertoires in COVID-19. Study overall: Specimens from acute and convalescent COVID-19 originated in the United States, Italy and Spain. Sources were T cells, B-cell-depleted T cells, or PBMCs; the material itself was cDNA or gDNA.

Original data processing: Cell counts per sample came from amplifying reference gene primers. Profiling relied on immunoSEQ multiplex PCR, and the TCRdb table lists in-frame clones only, not all of them. The V and J calls and clone size were taken over from that table, and D and trimming were inferred from the DNA. The data hold 130,000 to 150,000 clones, with approximately 80% observed a single time. V was cut by 3 bases and J by 5 bases, with 5 bases left in between. The CDR3 spans 12 residues. The germline CDR1 and CDR2 sequences are LNHDA and SQIVND (reference sequence). The chain has TRBV19 and TRBJ2-1; D call uncertain. Sequencing was done on a sample of peripheral blood. The origin of this receptor is a human donor with acute or convalescent COVID-19. The donor label of this sample is uncertain. The CDR3, as DNA: TGTGCCAGTAGTATTCTAAACAATGAGCAGTTCTTC. This codes for CASSILNNEQFF.